The 3 T cell receptor beta chains below all came from one sample that was sequenced in a study of blood T cell repertoires in COVID-19. Clones were sequenced by immunoSEQ multiplex PCR, and TCRdb holds only the in-frame ones, with some missing. The data contain roughly 450,000 clones, around 90% of them singletons. Sequencing used PBMCs or T cells enriched from blood (not recorded which). The receptors come from a young man who had recovered from COVID-19.

The chain links TRBV28 to TRBJ2-7; 9 bases match TRBD1. CDR1 and CDR2 (germline): MDHEN, SYDVKM. This CDR3 contains 14 residues. The trim removed 5 bases at V and 0 bases at J, leaving 2 bases unmatched. This CDR3 is CASSRQGGSYEQYF. CDR3 nucleotides: TGTGCCAGCAGTCGACAGGGGGGCTCCTACGAGCAGTACTTC.

This clone was seen only once. The CDR3 DNA reads TGTGCCAGCAGTGCTCCGGGGTCGTCCTACAATGAGCAGTTCTTC. This sequence encodes CASSAPGSSYNEQFF. The genes are TRBV2 and TRBJ2-1; a weak D match, TRBD2 (5 bases). The CDR3 sequence is 15 residues long. Germline V gene sequence: CDR1 SNHLY, CDR2 FYNNEI. V lost 4 bases to trimming and J lost 1 base, with 11 bases between them.

V usage is TRBV5-1 and J usage is TRBJ2-3; D may be TRBD1 (5 bases). CDR3 length equals 14 residues. Germline lookup yields CDR1 SGHRS and CDR2 YFSETQ. V dropped 4 bases and J dropped 7 bases, with 16 bases sitting between them. The CDR3 coding sequence is TGCGCCAGCAGCCCGACAGAAACGTGGAATACGCAGTATTTT. It yields the protein CASSPTETWNTQYF.